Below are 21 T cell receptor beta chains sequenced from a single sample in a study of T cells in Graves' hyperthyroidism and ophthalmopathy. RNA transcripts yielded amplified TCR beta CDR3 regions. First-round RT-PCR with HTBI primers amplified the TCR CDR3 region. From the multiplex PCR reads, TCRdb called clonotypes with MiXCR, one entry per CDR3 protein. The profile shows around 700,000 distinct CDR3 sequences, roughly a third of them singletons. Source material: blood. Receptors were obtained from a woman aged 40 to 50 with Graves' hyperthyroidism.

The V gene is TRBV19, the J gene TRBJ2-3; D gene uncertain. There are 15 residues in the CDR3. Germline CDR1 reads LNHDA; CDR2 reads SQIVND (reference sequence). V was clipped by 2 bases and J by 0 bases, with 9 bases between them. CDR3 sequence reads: CASSIRGRSTDTQYF. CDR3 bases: TGTGCCAGTAGTATACGCGGACGGAGCACAGATACGCAGTATTTT.

The DNA of the CDR3 is TGTGCCAGCAGTTTTGTTTCGGGGGAGCAGTACTTC. This sequence encodes CASSFVSGEQYF. This chain connects TRBV12-3 or TRBV12-4 to TRBJ2-7; the D gene is possibly TRBD2 (5 bases). Trimming stripped 3 bases from V and 7 bases from J, with 10 bases between. This CDR3 is 12 amino acids long.

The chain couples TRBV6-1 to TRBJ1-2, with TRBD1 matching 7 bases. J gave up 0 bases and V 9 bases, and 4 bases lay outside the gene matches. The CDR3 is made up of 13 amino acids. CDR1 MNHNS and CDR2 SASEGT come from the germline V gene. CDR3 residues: CASRDSANYGYTF. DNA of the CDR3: TGTGCCAGTCGGGACAGCGCTAACTATGGCTACACCTTC.

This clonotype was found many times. CDR3 nucleotide sequence: TGTGCCACCGCCGAATCGTTGACAGGGTTGGAGACCCAGTACTTC. Amino acids: CATAESLTGLETQYF. The rearrangement uses TRBV24-1 and TRBJ2-5, with 7 bases that match TRBD1. V dropped 9 bases and J dropped 5; count of bases not matched to a gene: 14. This CDR3 is built from 15 residues. The V gene's germline CDR1 is KGHDR and CDR2 SFDVKD.

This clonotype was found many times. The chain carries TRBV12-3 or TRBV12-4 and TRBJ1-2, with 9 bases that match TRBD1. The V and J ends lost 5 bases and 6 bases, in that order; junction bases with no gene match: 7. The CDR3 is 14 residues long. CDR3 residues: CASSPTGGLHGYTF. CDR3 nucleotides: TGTGCCAGCAGTCCGACAGGGGGTCTCCATGGCTACACCTTC.

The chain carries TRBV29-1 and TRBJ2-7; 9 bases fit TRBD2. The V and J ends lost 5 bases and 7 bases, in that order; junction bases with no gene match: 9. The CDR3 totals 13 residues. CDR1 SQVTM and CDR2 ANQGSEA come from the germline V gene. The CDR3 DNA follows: TGCAGCGTTCTAGCGGGATGGGAGCATGAGCAGTACTTC. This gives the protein CSVLAGWEHEQYF.

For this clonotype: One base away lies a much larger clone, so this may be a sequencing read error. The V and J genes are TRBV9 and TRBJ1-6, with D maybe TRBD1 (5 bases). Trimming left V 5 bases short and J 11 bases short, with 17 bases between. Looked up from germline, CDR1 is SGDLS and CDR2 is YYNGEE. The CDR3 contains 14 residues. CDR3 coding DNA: TGTGCCAGCAGGGCGGGACCGGTGGGGGCACCCCTCCACTTT. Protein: CASRAGPVGAPLHF.

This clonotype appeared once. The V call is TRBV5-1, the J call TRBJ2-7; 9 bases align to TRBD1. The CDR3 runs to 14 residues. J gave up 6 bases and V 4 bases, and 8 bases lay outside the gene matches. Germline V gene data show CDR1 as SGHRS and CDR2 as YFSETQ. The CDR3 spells CASSPGQGQSEQYF. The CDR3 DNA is TGCGCCAGCAGCCCGGGACAGGGTCAATCCGAGCAGTACTTC.

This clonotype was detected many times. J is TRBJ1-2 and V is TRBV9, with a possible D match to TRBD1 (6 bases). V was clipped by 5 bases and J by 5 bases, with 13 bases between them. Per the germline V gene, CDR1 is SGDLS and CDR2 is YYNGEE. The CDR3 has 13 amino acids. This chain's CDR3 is CASSDGQLYGYTF. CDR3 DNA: TGTGCCAGCAGTGATGGACAGTTATATGGCTACACCTTC.

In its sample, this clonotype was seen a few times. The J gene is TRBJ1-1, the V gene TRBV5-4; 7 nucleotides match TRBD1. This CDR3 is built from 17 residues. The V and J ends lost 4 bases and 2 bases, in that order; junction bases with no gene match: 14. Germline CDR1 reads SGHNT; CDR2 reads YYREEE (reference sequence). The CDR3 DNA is TGTGCCAGCAGCCCTACTGGGGAGGGGGCTACAAACACTGAAGCTTTCTTT. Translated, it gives CASSPTGEGATNTEAFF.

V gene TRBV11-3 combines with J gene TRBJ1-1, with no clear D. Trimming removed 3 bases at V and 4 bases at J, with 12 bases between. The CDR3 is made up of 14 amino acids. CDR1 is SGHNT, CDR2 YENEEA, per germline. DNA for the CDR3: TGTGCCAGCAGCTTGATCCGGGCGGCCACTGAAGCTTTCTTT. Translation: CASSLIRAATEAFF.

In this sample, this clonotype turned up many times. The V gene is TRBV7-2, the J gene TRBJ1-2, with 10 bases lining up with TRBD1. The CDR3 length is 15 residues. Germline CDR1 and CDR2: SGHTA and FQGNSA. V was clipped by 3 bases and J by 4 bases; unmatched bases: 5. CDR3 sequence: CASSFDRGQTYGYTF. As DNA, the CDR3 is TGTGCCAGCAGCTTCGACAGGGGGCAGACCTATGGCTACACCTTC.

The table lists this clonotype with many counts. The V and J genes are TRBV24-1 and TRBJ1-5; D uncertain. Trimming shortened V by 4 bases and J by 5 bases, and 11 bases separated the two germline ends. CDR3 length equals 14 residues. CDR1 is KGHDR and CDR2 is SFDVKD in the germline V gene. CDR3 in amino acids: CATSEAARDQPQHF. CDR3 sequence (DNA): TGTGCCACCAGTGAGGCAGCCCGGGATCAGCCCCAGCATTTT.

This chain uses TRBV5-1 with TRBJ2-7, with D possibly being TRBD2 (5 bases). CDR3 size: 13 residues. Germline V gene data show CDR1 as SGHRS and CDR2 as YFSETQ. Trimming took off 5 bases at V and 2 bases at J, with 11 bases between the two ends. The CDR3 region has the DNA TGCGCCAGCAGAGAGGGTTCTACCTACGAGCAGTACTTC. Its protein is CASREGSTYEQYF.

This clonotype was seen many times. Here the CDR3 reads CASKLGQGPYEQYF. For the CDR3, the DNA is TGTGCCAGCAAGCTGGGACAGGGTCCCTACGAGCAGTACTTC. V gene TRBV7-3 combines with J gene TRBJ2-7; TRBD1 matches at 9 bases. Trimming cost V 7 bases and J 2 bases; bases outside gene matches: 6. Germline CDR1 reads SGHTA; CDR2 reads FQGTGA. CDR3 length: 14 amino acids.

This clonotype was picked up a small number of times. CDR3 in amino acids: CSGSTSNTGELFF. For the CDR3, the DNA is TGCAGTGGGTCTACCTCCAACACCGGGGAGCTGTTTTTT. The V and J genes are TRBV20-1 and TRBJ2-2; no firm D call. This CDR3 comprises 13 residues. Per the germline V gene, CDR1 is DFQATT and CDR2 is SNEGSKA (reference sequence). Trimming pared 7 bases from V and 2 bases from J, leaving 11 bases between.

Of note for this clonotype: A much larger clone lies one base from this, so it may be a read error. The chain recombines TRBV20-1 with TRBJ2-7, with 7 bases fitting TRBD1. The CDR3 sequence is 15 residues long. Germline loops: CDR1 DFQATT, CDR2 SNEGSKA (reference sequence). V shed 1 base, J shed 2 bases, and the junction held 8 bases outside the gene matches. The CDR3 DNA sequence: TGCAGTGCTAGAGGTCTAGGGACAGCGACCTACGAGCAGTACTTC. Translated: CSARGLGTATYEQYF.

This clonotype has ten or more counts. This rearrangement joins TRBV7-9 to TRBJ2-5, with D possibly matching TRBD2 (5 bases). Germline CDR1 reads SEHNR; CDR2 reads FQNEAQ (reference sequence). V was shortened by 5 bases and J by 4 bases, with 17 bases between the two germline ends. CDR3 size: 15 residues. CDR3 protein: CASSPQQTKGETQYF. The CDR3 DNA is TGTGCCAGCAGCCCTCAGCAGACTAAGGGAGAGACCCAGTACTTC.

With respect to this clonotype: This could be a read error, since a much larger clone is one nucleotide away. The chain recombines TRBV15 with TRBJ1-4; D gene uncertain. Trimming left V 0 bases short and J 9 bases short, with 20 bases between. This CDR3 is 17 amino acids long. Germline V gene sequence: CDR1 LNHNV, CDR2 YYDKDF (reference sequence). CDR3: CATSRDGVSRENKKLFF. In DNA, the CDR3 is TGTGCCACCAGCAGAGATGGGGTGTCGAGAGAGAATAAAAAACTGTTTTTT.

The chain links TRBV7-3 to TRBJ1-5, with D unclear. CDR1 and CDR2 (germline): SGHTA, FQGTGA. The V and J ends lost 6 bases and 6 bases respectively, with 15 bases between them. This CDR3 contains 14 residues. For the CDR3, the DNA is TGTGCCAGCAGTTCAACTGGTAGGACTCAGCCCCAGCATTTT. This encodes CASSSTGRTQPQHF.

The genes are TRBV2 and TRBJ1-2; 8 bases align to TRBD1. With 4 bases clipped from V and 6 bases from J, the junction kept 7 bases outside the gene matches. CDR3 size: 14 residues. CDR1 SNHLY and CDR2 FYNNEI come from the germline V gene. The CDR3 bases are TGTGCCAGCAGTGCCGGGACAGGACATAATGGCTACACCTTC. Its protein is CASSAGTGHNGYTF.